This T cell receptor (beta chain) is drawn from a study of cytomegalovirus exposure and HLA in healthy donors. Study-wide points: A subsequent analysis found that TCR clusters from the first cohort also tended to co-occur in the roughly 120 validation repertoires, with roughly 95% of cluster scores above 0.

Comments on this clone: Its antigen is not identified.

The CDR3 spans 15 residues. Per germline, CDR1 SNHLY and CDR2 FYNNEI. V gave up 8 bases and J gave up 7 bases; unmatched junction bases: 8. The table came from immunoSEQ multiplex PCR; TCRdb's copy has only in-frame clones and leaves some out. The sample has about 58,000 clones, roughly 90% seen once; the top ten hold about 0.95%. The chain is built from TRBV2 and TRBJ2-2; 12 bases match TRBD2. Sequenced material: PBMCs. The origin of this receptor is a man between 18 and 29 years old in good health and CMV-seronegative. The CDR3 region is CASHGLAGRGGELFF. The DNA for the CDR3 is TGTGCCAGCCACGGACTAGCGGGGCGGGGCGGGGAGCTGTTTTTT. Variable domain in full (rest from reference TRBV2 and TRBJ2-2): EPEVTQTPSHQVTQMGQEVILRCVPISNHLYFYWYRQILGQKVEFLVSFYNNEISEKSEIFDDQFSVERPDGSNFTLKIRSTKLEDSAMYFCASHGLAGRGGELFFGEGSRLTVL.